This T cell receptor (beta chain) was obtained from a study of blood T cell repertoires in COVID-19. Clinical history reported by participants formed the basis on which cohorts were assigned. The table came from immunoSEQ multiplex PCR; TCRdb's copy has only in-frame clones and leaves some out. The sample holds more than 350,000 clones; roughly 89% are singletons and the top ten take 10%. The sequence was obtained from a woman aged 45-65 years who had recovered from COVID-19. The material sequenced was PBMCs or T cells enriched from blood (not recorded which).

For the CDR3, the DNA is TGTGCCAGCAGTCTACAGGGGGGCCATGGCTACACCTTC. Its protein product is CASSLQGGHGYTF. This chain connects TRBV27 to TRBJ1-2, with TRBD1 matching 8 bases. This CDR3 spans 13 amino acids. The trim removed 5 bases at V and 6 bases at J, leaving 5 bases unmatched. CDR1 MNHEY and CDR2 SMNVEV come from the germline V gene (reference sequence).